Listed below are T cell receptor beta chains from one sample, sequenced in a study of response to subunit inactivated influenza vaccine. TCRdb reprocessed the RT-PCR reads via MiXCR and lists one record per CDR3 protein. The table includes approximately 700,000 distinct CDR3 sequences, around 14% detected once. This sample comprised PBMCs from blood, obtained roughly 15 days before vaccination. These receptors were obtained from a man aged 45 to 65 who received an inactivated influenza vaccine. CDR3s include the opening cysteine and the closing phenylalanine or tryptophan. Fields, in order: J gene, clone size, V gene, D gene, CDR3 protein, CDR3 DNA. The D gene is left open where the match is weak. Size is stated for part of the rows, as once, few or many counts, or as a class when the clone is expanded.

TRBJ2-1 | many | TRBV9 | TRBD1 | CASSPFWTGSYNEQFF | TGTGCCAGCAGCCCCTTCTGGACAGGGAGTTACAATGAGCAGTTCTTC
TRBJ2-1 | - | TRBV6-2/TRBV6-3 | - | CASSYSRSTYNEQFF | TGTGCCAGCAGTTACTCTAGGTCGACCTACAATGAGCAGTTCTTC
TRBJ2-1 | - | TRBV10-3 | - | CATTMKSSYNEQFF | TGTGCCACCACAATGAAGAGCTCCTACAATGAGCAGTTCTTC
TRBJ2-7 | - | TRBV9 | - | CASSNEGARSEQYF | TGTGCCAGCAGTAACGAAGGGGCACGTAGCGAGCAGTACTTC
TRBJ2-2 | many | TRBV6-5 | TRBD2 | CASNPQLAGAGGELFF | TGTGCCAGCAACCCCCAGCTAGCGGGAGCAGGCGGGGAGCTGTTTTTT
TRBJ1-5 | few | TRBV12-3/TRBV12-4 | - | CASNISRLGGGHQPQHF | TGTGCCAGCAACATCTCAAGGCTTGGCGGGGGTCATCAGCCCCAGCATTTT
TRBJ1-1 | many | TRBV12-3/TRBV12-4 | - | CASSVMQVGTEAFF | TGTGCCAGCAGTGTTATGCAAGTTGGAACTGAAGCTTTCTTT
TRBJ2-6 | many | TRBV7-2 | TRBD1 | CASSPRQGRSGANVLTF | TGTGCCAGCAGCCCTAGACAGGGTAGGTCTGGGGCCAACGTCCTGACTTTC
TRBJ2-7 | - | TRBV5-1 | TRBD1 | CASSTGTDFQEQYF | TGCGCCAGCAGCACCGGGACAGACTTTCAGGAGCAGTACTTC
TRBJ2-3 | - | TRBV25-1 | TRBD2 | CASSIAGAGRSTDTQYF | TGTGCCAGCAGTATAGCGGGAGCCGGCCGAAGCACAGATACGCAGTATTTT
TRBJ2-3 | - | TRBV6-5 | - | CASSYRDPGDTQYF | TGTGCCAGCAGTTATCGGGACCCGGGTGATACGCAGTATTTT
TRBJ2-1 | - | TRBV6-1 | - | CASIWGSVAGEQFF | TGTGCCAGCATATGGGGTAGCGTCGCAGGTGAGCAGTTCTTC
TRBJ2-3 | many | TRBV15 | TRBD2 | CATSRRLAVSTDTQYF | TGTGCCACCAGCAGAAGACTAGCCGTAAGCACAGATACGCAGTATTTT
TRBJ2-4 | - | TRBV10-3 | - | CAISDSSVSKNIQYF | TGTGCCATCAGTGACTCCTCCGTATCCAAAAACATTCAGTACTTC
TRBJ2-4 | many | TRBV20-1 | TRBD2 | CSARARLAGGLIAKNIQYF | TGCAGTGCTAGAGCAAGACTAGCGGGGGGGCTAATAGCCAAAAACATTCAGTACTTC
TRBJ2-2 | few | TRBV29-1 | TRBD2 | CSAGTSRTGELFF | TGCAGCGCGGGGACTAGCAGGACCGGGGAGCTGTTTTTT
TRBJ2-4 | - | TRBV5-1 | - | CASSPGTGSAKNIQYF | TGCGCCAGCAGCCCCGGAACAGGGTCGGCCAAAAACATTCAGTACTTC
TRBJ1-5 | - | TRBV6-1 | TRBD1 | CASSFRTGVQPQHF | TGTGCCAGCAGCTTTAGGACAGGGGTTCAGCCCCAGCATTTT
TRBJ1-4 | few | TRBV9 | TRBD1 | CASSVGDSNEKLFF | TGTGCCAGCAGCGTAGGGGACAGTAATGAAAAACTGTTTTTT
TRBJ2-1 | - | TRBV4-3 | - | CASSHLATYNEQFF | TGCGCCAGCAGCCACCTAGCGACTTACAATGAGCAGTTCTTC
TRBJ2-5 | few | TRBV7-7 | - | CASSLAPGSQETQYF | TGTGCCAGCAGCTTAGCCCCAGGGAGTCAAGAGACCCAGTACTTC
TRBJ2-1 | few | TRBV24-1 | - | CATSDPPTVDEQFF | TGTGCCACCAGTGATCCCCCGACAGTGGATGAGCAGTTCTTC
TRBJ2-3 | few | TRBV20-1 | TRBD1 | CSASDRDSEATRTDTQYF | TGCAGTGCTAGCGACCGGGACAGCGAAGCTACCCGCACAGATACGCAGTATTTT
TRBJ2-4 | - | TRBV27 | - | CASSYFRDLAKNIQYF | TGTGCCAGCAGTTATTTTCGAGACTTAGCCAAAAACATTCAGTACTTC
TRBJ2-1 | many | TRBV5-1 | - | CASSPGLGPVSSYNEQFF | TGCGCCAGCAGCCCCGGGCTAGGTCCTGTTAGCTCCTACAATGAGCAGTTCTTC
TRBJ2-2 | few | TRBV29-1 | - | CSVELRANTGELFF | TGCAGCGTTGAGTTGCGGGCGAACACCGGGGAGCTGTTTTTT
TRBJ2-6 | few | TRBV30 | - | CAWSVSWSGANVLTF | TGTGCCTGGAGTGTCAGTTGGTCTGGGGCCAACGTCCTGACTTTC
TRBJ2-3 | - | TRBV15 | - | CATSRPEVGSDTQYF | TGTGCCACCAGCAGGCCCGAAGTAGGGTCAGATACGCAGTATTTT
TRBJ2-1 | - | TRBV29-1 | - | CSVRDHNEQFF | TGCAGCGTCAGGGACCACAATGAGCAGTTCTTC
TRBJ2-3 | many | TRBV5-1 | - | CASSLGQNTDTQYF | TGCGCCAGCAGCTTGGGGCAGAACACAGATACGCAGTATTTT
TRBJ2-7 | few | TRBV29-1 | - | CSVGSGNEQYF | TGCAGCGTTGGGTCGGGGAACGAGCAGTACTTC
TRBJ2-1 | - | TRBV20-1 | TRBD1 | CSASRGTGGQNEQFF | TGCAGTGCTTCCCGAGGGACAGGGGGCCAAAATGAGCAGTTCTTC
TRBJ2-7 | - | TRBV28 | - | CASSQWELLRWGEQYF | TGTGCCAGCAGTCAATGGGAGTTGCTTAGATGGGGCGAGCAGTACTTC
TRBJ1-5 | - | TRBV27 | - | CASSLMYTDQPQHF | TGTGCCAGCAGTTTAATGTACACCGATCAGCCCCAGCATTTT
TRBJ1-5 | few | TRBV3-1 | - | CASSQDPGAARSNQPQHF | TGTGCCAGCAGCCAAGATCCCGGGGCGGCCCGTAGCAATCAGCCCCAGCATTTT
TRBJ2-5 | - | TRBV12-3/TRBV12-4 | TRBD2 | CASISNGEGRRKTQYF | TGTGCCAGCATTTCCAATGGGGAGGGTAGGAGGAAGACCCAGTACTTC
TRBJ2-1 | - | TRBV5-5 | - | CASSPDLVEFF | TGTGCCAGCAGCCCCGACTTGGTAGAGTTCTTC
TRBJ2-7 | few | TRBV28 | - | CASSLWLGRGIYEQYF | TGTGCCAGCAGTTTATGGCTGGGACGGGGCATCTACGAGCAGTACTTC
TRBJ1-2 | few | TRBV19 | - | CAIRTAYGYTF | TGTGCCATCCGGACAGCTTATGGCTACACCTTC
TRBJ1-1 | - | TRBV18 | TRBD1 | CASSPPMTGVNTEAFF | TGTGCCAGCTCACCACCGATGACAGGGGTGAACACTGAAGCTTTCTTT
TRBJ2-7 | - | TRBV5-1 | - | CASSLARDLLHEQYF | TGCGCCAGCAGCTTAGCCCGGGACCTCTTACACGAGCAGTACTTC
TRBJ2-3 | - | TRBV12-1 | - | CASSSHASGGGDTQYF | TGTGCCAGCAGCTCGCATGCTAGCGGGGGAGGAGATACGCAGTATTTT
TRBJ1-1 | few | TRBV29-1 | TRBD1 | CSVEDRGLMNTEAFF | TGCAGCGTTGAAGACAGGGGGTTGATGAACACTGAAGCTTTCTTT
TRBJ1-5 | - | TRBV5-1 | - | CASSLGEGPNQPQHF | TGCGCCAGCAGCTTGGGCGAGGGACCCAATCAGCCCCAGCATTTT
TRBJ1-5 | few | TRBV12-3/TRBV12-4 | - | CASSLEGPGTRVNQPQHF | TGTGCCAGCAGTTTAGAAGGGCCAGGAACTAGGGTGAATCAGCCCCAGCATTTT
TRBJ2-3 | few | TRBV6-2/TRBV6-3 | - | CASSYSRTDFSDTQYF | TGTGCCAGCAGTTACTCGCGGACAGATTTCTCAGATACGCAGTATTTT
TRBJ1-6 | few | TRBV12-3/TRBV12-4 | TRBD1 | CASSFAQGNSPLHF | TGTGCCAGCAGTTTTGCACAGGGGAATTCACCCCTCCACTTT
TRBJ2-7 | many | TRBV4-3 | TRBD1 | CASSPTTGALYF | TGCGCCAGCAGCCCAACGACAGGGGCCTTGTACTTC
TRBJ2-3 | - | TRBV6-1 | - | CASTSLRVVPDTQYF | TGTGCCAGCACCTCGCTAAGGGTGGTTCCAGATACGCAGTATTTT
TRBJ2-3 | few | TRBV5-6 | TRBD2 | CASSFLLTSGRAGDTQYF | TGTGCCAGCAGCTTCCTCCTTACTAGCGGGAGGGCCGGAGATACGCAGTATTTT
TRBJ2-5 | few | TRBV24-1 | TRBD2 | CATSALLAGGRETQYF | TGTGCCACCAGTGCACTCCTAGCGGGGGGAAGAGAGACCCAGTACTTC
TRBJ2-3 | few | TRBV5-1 | - | CASSLSMSDTQYF | TGCGCCAGCAGCTTGAGTATGTCAGATACGCAGTATTTT
TRBJ2-3 | few | TRBV5-6 | TRBD2 | CASSSDSGGPRPTQYF | TGTGCCAGCAGCAGTGATAGCGGGGGGCCCCGCCCTACGCAGTATTTT
TRBJ2-1 | - | TRBV7-9 | - | CASSLRREINEQFF | TGTGCCAGCAGCCTACGCCGGGAGATTAATGAGCAGTTCTTC
TRBJ2-3 | - | TRBV5-1 | - | CASSLVEEDTQYF | TGCGCCAGCAGCTTGGTGGAGGAAGATACGCAGTATTTT
TRBJ2-7 | - | TRBV7-2 | - | CASSLGGGRVEQYF | TGTGCCAGCAGCCTAGGGGGGGGGCGGGTCGAGCAGTACTTC
TRBJ2-1 | - | TRBV4-2 | TRBD1 | CASSQGGQGMGSAYNEQFF | TGTGCCAGCAGCCAAGGGGGACAGGGGATGGGTTCAGCGTACAATGAGCAGTTCTTC